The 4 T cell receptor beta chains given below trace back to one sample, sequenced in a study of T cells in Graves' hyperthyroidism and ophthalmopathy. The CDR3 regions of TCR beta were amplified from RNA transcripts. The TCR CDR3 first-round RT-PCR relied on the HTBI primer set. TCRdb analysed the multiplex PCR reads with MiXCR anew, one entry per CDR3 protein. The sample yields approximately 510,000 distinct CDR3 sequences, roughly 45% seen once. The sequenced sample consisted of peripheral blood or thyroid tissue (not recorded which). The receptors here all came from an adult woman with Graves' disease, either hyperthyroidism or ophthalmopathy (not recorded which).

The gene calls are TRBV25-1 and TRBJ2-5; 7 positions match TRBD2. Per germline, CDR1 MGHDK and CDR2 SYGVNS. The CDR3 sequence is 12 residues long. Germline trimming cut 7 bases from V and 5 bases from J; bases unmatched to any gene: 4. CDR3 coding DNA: TGTGCCAGCAAAAGGGGAGGGGAGACCCAGTACTTC. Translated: CASKRGGETQYF.

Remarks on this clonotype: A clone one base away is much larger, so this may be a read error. The CDR3 region is CASSSHGQPNTEAFF. The CDR3 nucleotides are TGTGCCAGCAGTTCACATGGACAGCCAAACACTGAAGCTTTCTTT. This chain uses TRBV6-5 with TRBJ1-1; tentatively, D is TRBD1 (6 bases). Germline assignment: CDR1 MNHEY and CDR2 SVGAGI. CDR3 length: 15 residues. Trimming removed 4 bases from V and 2 bases from J, with 14 bases in between.

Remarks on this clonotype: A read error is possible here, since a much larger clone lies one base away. The CDR3 is CSAPSGETQYF. DNA for the CDR3: TGCAGTGCTCCCTCTGGGGAGACCCAGTACTTC. J is TRBJ2-5 and V is TRBV20-1; no definite D call. The CDR3 length is 11 residues. V lost 5 bases to trimming and J lost 5 bases, with 9 bases between them. Germline values: CDR1 DFQATT, CDR2 SNEGSKA (reference sequence).

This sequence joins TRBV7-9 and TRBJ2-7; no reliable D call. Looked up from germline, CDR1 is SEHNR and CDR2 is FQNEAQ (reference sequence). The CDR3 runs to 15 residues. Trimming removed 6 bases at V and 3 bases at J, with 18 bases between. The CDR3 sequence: CASSLPARGGYEQYF. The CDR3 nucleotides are TGTGCCAGCAGTCTCCCGGCCCGTGGTGGCTACGAGCAGTACTTC.